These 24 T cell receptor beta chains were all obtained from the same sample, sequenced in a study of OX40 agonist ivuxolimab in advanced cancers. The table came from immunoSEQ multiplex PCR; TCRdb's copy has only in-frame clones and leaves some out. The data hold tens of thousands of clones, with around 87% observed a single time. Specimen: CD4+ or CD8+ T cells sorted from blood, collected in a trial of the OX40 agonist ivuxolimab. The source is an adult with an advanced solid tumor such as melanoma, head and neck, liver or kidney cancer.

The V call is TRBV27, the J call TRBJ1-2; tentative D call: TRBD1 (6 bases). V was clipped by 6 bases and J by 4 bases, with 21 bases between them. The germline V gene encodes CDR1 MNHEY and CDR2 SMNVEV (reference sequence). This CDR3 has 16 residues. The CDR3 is CASRSKKGRGFYGYTF. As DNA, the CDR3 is TGTGCCAGCAGGTCCAAAAAGGGCAGGGGTTTCTATGGCTACACCTTC.

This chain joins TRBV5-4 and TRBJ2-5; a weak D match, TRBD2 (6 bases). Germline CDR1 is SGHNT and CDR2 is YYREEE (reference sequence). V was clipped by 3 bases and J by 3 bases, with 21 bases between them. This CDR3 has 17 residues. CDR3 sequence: CASSSPGSPHLKETQYF. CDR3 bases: TGTGCCAGCAGCTCCCCCGGGAGCCCTCACCTGAAAGAGACCCAGTACTTC. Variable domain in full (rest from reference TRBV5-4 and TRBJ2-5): ETGVTQSPTHLIKTRGQQVTLRCSSQSGHNTVSWYQQALGQGPQFIFQYYREEENGRGNFPPRFSGLQFPNYSSELNVNALELDDSALYLCASSSPGSPHLKETQYFGPGTRLLVL.

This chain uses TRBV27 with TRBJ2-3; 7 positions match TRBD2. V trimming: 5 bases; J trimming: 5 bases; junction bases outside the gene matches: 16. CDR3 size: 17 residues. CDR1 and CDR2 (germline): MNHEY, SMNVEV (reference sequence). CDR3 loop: CASSPLGSGTGRDTQYF. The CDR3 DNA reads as TGTGCCAGCAGTCCCCTTGGGAGCGGGACTGGGCGAGATACGCAGTATTTT.

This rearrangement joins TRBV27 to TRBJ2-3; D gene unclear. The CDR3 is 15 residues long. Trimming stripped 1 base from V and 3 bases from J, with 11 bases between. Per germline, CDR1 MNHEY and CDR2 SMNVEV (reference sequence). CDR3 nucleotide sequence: TGTGCCAGCAGTTTATTGACTGGATCTACAGATACGCAGTATTTT. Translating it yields CASSLLTGSTDTQYF.

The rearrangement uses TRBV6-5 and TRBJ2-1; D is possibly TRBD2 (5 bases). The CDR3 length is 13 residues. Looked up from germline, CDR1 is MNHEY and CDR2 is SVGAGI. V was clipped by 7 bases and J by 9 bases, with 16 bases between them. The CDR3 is CASTEGKGVEQFF. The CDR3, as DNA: TGTGCCAGCACCGAGGGAAAGGGTGTTGAGCAGTTCTTC.

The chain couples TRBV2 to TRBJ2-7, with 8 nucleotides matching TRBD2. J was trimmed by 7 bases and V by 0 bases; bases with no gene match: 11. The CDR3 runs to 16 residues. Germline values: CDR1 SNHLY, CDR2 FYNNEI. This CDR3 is CASSEALPGTRGEQYF. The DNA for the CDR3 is TGTGCCAGCAGTGAAGCGCTTCCCGGGACTAGAGGGGAGCAGTACTTC.

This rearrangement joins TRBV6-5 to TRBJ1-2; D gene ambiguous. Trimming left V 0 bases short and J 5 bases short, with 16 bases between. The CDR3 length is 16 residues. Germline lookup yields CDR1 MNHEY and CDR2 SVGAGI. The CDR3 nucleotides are TGTGCCAGCAGTTACTCTAAATCGACATTGGCTTATGGCTACACCTTC. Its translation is CASSYSKSTLAYGYTF.

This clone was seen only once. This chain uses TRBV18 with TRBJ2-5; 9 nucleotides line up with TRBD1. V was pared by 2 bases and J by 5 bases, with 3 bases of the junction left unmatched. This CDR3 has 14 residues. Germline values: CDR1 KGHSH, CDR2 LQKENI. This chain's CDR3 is CASSPGTGRETQYF. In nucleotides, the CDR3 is TGTGCCAGCTCACCAGGGACAGGGCGGGAGACCCAGTACTTC.

The CDR3 nucleotides are TGTGCCAGTAGTAACCCCACGACTAGGCCCGAGACGAATGAGCAGTTCTTC. As protein: CASSNPTTRPETNEQFF. The chain is built from TRBV19 and TRBJ2-1; maybe TRBD2 (6 bases). The V gene lost 4 bases and the J gene lost 7 bases, with 23 bases spanning the gap. Looked up from germline, CDR1 is LNHDA and CDR2 is SQIVND (reference sequence). CDR3 length: 17 residues.

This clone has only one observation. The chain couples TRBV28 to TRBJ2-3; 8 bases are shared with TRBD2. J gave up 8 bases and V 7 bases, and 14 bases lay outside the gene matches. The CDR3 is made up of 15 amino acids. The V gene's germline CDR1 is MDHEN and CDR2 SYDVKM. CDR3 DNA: TGTGCCAGCACCCCGGGGGGCGGGGGGCTGCGTACGCAGTATTTT. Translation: CASTPGGGGLRTQYF.

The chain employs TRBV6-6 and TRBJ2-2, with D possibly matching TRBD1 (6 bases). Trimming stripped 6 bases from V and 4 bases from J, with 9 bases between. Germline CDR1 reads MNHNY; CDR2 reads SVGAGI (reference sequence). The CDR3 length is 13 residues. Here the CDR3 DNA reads TGTGCCAGCAGGGGGGCGGGCACCGGGGAGCTGTTTTTT. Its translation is CASRGAGTGELFF.

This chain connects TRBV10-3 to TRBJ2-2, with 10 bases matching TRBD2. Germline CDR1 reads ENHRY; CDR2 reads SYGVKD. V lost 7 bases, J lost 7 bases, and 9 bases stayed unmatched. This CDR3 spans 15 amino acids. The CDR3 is CAIMKREGRGGELFF. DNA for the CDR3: TGTGCCATCATGAAGCGGGAGGGCCGAGGCGGGGAGCTGTTTTTT.

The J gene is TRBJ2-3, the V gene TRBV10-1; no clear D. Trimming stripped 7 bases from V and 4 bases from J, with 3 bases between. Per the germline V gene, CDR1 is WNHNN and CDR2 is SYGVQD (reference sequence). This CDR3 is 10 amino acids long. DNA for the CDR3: TGCGCCAGCATTTCAGATACGCAGTATTTT. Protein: CASISDTQYF.

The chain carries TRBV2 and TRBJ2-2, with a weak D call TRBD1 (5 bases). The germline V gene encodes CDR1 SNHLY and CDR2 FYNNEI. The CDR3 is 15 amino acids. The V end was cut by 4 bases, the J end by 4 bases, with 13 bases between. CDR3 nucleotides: TGTGCCAGCAGTGGGTCCAGGGCAGCCACCGGGGAGCTGTTTTTT. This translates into CASSGSRAATGELFF.

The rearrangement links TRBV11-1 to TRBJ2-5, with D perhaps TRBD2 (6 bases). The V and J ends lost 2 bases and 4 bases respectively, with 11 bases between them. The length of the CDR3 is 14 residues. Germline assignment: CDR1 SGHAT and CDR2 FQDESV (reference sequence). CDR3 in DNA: TGTGCCAGCAGCTTACATGGGACTGGAGAGACCCAGTACTTC. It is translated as CASSLHGTGETQYF. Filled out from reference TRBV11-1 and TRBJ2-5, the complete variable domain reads EAEVAQSPRYKITEKSQAVAFWCDPISGHATLYWYRQILGQGPELLVQFQDESVVDDSQLPKDRFSAERLKGVDSTLKIQPAELGDSAMYLCASSLHGTGETQYFGPGTRLLVL.

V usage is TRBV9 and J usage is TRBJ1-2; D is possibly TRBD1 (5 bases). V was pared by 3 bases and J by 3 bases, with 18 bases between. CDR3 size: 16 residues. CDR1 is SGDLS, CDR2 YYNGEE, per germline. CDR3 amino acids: CASSDSTNGGDYGYTF. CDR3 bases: TGTGCCAGCAGCGACTCCACCAATGGGGGAGACTATGGCTACACCTTC.

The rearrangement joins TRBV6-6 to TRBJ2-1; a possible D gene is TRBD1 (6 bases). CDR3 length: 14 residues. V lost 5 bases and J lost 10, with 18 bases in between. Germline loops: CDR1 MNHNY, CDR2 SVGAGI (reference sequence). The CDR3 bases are TGTGCCAGCAGTCCAGGGCCCAGGGGCGAAGAGCAGTTCTTC. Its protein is CASSPGPRGEEQFF.

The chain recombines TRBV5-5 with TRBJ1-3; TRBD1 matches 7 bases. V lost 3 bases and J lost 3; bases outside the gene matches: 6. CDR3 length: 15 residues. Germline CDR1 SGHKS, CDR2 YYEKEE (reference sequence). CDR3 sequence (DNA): TGTGCCAGCAGCTCGACAGGGACTATTGGAAACACCATATATTTT. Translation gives CASSSTGTIGNTIYF.

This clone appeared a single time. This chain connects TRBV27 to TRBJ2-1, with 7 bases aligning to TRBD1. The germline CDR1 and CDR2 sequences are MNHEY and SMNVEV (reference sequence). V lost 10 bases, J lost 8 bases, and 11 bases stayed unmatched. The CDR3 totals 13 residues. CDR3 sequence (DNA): TGTGCCATCTCGGACAGGCCTTCGTATGAGCAGTTCTTC. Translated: CAISDRPSYEQFF.

CDR3 sequence (DNA): TGTGCCAGCTCACCTACCCTGGGACTGGGCCAAGAGACCCAGTACTTC. This sequence encodes CASSPTLGLGQETQYF. The chain is built from TRBV18 and TRBJ2-5; D possibly corresponds to TRBD2 (6 bases). Germline values: CDR1 KGHSH, CDR2 LQKENI. This CDR3 is built from 16 residues. Trimming removed 3 bases from V and 1 base from J, with 15 bases in between.

DNA for the CDR3: TGTGCCAGCTCACCTCAGGGGTGGAGGACTGAAGCTTTCTTT. This encodes CASSPQGWRTEAFF. The gene calls are TRBV18 and TRBJ1-1; tentative D call: TRBD1 (6 bases). The V gene lost 3 bases and the J gene lost 5 bases, with 13 bases spanning the gap. This CDR3 has 14 residues. CDR1 and CDR2 (germline): KGHSH, LQKENI.

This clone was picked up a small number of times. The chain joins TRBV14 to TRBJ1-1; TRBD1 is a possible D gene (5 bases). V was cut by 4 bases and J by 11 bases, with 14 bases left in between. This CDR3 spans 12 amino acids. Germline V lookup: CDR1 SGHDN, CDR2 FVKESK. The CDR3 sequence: CASSLLGGTAFF. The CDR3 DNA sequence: TGTGCCAGCAGCCTTCTCGGGGGGACTGCTTTCTTT.

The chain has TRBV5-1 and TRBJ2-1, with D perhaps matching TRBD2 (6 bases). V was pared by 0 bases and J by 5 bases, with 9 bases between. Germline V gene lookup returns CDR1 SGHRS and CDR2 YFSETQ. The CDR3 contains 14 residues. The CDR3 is CASSLAGENNEQFF. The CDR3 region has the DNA TGCGCCAGCAGCTTGGCGGGGGAAAACAATGAGCAGTTCTTC.

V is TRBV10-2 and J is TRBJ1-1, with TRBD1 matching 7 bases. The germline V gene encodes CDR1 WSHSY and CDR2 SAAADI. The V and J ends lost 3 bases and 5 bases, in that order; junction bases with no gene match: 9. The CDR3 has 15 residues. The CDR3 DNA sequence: TGCGCCAGCAGTGATACTCACAGGGGTGGGACTGAAGCTTTCTTT. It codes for CASSDTHRGGTEAFF.